Reported below is one T cell receptor beta chain. This clone has only a few counts. The clone's antigen remains unknown. Nothing much larger sits one base from this clone, and base qualities are not available. The cohort was made up of under 800 healthy bone marrow donors. Cohort members were all nominally healthy when sampled, although unrecorded immune exposures were likely present. The donor was CMV seronegative and belonged to the group of 350 to 400 seronegative cohort members. Every donor gave a peripheral blood sample, and the peripheral blood mononuclear cells from that sample were used for TCR beta sequencing. The Qiagen DNeasy Blood Extraction Kit was used to extract genomic DNA from the blood cell samples. This specimen belongs to a study of cytomegalovirus exposure and HLA in healthy donors (dated by TCRdb to the late 2010s). Looking at the study overall: An earlier analysis of several hundred of the donors reported 276 Gb of sequence data and 95 million to 140 million unique TCR beta sequences obtained from around 180 million T cells. In addition to the first cohort of 666 subjects, a separate validation cohort of approximately 120 different subjects was used. The study aimed to test whether cataloging public T cell receptors could reveal signatures of past pathogen exposure. A later genetic analysis took genome-wide SNP genotypes for about three fifths of the 666 donors and used that subset as a discovery cohort. Five DR-DQ haplotypes were treated as single units for association and clustering because of strong linkage in the cohort. Among about 410 genotyped donors of the cohort, an average of approximately 240,000 unique TCR beta nucleotide sequences was sequenced per donor, of which about 18% were non-productive. Alongside the repertoire data, information on donor age, sex, ethnicity and CMV serostatus was compiled. To predict cytomegalovirus infection status, the study combined high-throughput TCR immunosequencing, statistical association of individual TCRs with disease status, and machine learning. Of the roughly 400 genotyped donors, 75% to 85% were placed in the genetic ancestry cluster associated with self-reported Caucasian donors. The later analysis used no new phenotypic data to find candidate immune exposures, relying instead on TCR beta sequences and their occurrence across donors. HLA typing included class I and class II loci at four-digit resolution. All discovery cohort repertoires had been generated using a single sequencing platform. An early release that covered 500 to 800 HLA-typed donors contained approximately 300 gigabases of sequencing data and 75 million to 100 million unique TCR sequences. To study patterns of TCR occurrence, a later analysis re-analyzed previously published TCR beta repertoires from around 700 donors and added high-resolution HLA genotyping. Using immunosequencing, the study profiled T cell repertoires from around 680 subjects and related those repertoires to cytomegalovirus serostatus. An earlier analysis of 587 of the donors used high-throughput TCR beta sequencing to judge whether each TCR beta V gene segment behaved as functional or pseudogenic. Typing coverage varied by locus: roughly 629-640 donors for A, B, C, DRB1 and DQB1; approximately 500 for DQA1; some 610 for DPA1; around 450 for DPB1. What the research found in general, with its limitations: It was suggested by the authors that the approach could potentially be generalized to other disease states and immunological phenotypes. A total of 164 TCR beta chains were listed by the study as associated with cytomegalovirus. CMV serostatus was the only immune exposure information available for the cohort. In a later genetic analysis, fewer N-insertions in productive TCRs were reported among donors in an Asian-associated ancestry cluster than the roughly 700-donor mean. In a later analysis, TCR association rates were found to vary across HLA loci, with the most associated TCRs seen for DRB1 alleles and the fewest for HLA-C alleles. A further reported finding was that TCR beta sequences accurately predicted the HLA-A and HLA-B alleles for most subjects in the first cohort. A cluster of highly shared sequence variants was judged likely to be a technical artifact of the sequencing pipeline. In a later analysis, HLA-associated TCR beta chains were found to be more clonally expanded and to have lower generation probabilities than equally common non-associated chains. Most CMV-associated TCR beta chains appeared to be HLA-restricted in a later analysis, and the HLA associations seemed to be driven largely by CMV exposure. Correlated functional status among segregating V segments might be attributable to linkage disequilibrium, but an unknown experimental factor could not be ruled out. Cytomegalovirus status was reported to be diagnosed by the classifier with high specificity and sensitivity in both the original and validation cohorts. Strong co-occurrence of HLA alleles, especially DR and DQ, made assigning TCR associations to individual alleles difficult. An association between a missense DCLRE1C variant and V-gene and J-gene trimming of TCR beta chains was found in a later genetic analysis and replicated in an independent cohort. Specific HLA alleles were associated with 15,000 to 20,000 TCR beta sequences at a false discovery rate of 0.05 in a later analysis. An earlier analysis of several hundred of the donors showed that most TCR beta V segments appeared in productive rearrangements either about 90% or about 30% of the time, which broadly matched IMGT annotations. The presence/absence analyses assumed that sequencing depth was roughly uniform across donors, and that assumption may not be true. Several of the top co-occurrence clusters appeared to be linked to parvovirus B19, influenza, CMV and Epstein-Barr virus, according to a later analysis. Because counts were too low, roughly 16 rarely observed V segments, including chromosome 9 orphons, were left out of the earlier analysis of some 600 of the donors. A few of the identified cytomegalovirus-associated TCR beta chains were confirmed in vitro to be specific for cytomegalovirus antigens. Some IMGT-functional V segments, including TRBV6-2 and TRBV6-3, could not be told apart with the 87-base-pair reads, so those segments were excluded. Because HLA typing was unavailable for some donors at each locus, only the typed subset was used in association tests. While some public TCRs were present in many individuals, most TCR sequences turned up only very rarely across donors. This cohort had only TCR beta chains sequenced, and the lack of alpha or paired-chain data limited which features could be detected.

Library method: the immunoSEQ multiplex PCR assay. The multiplex PCR relied on a mix of 60 forward primers for TCR Vbeta segments and 13 reverse primers for TCR Jbeta segments. The CDR3 region of rearranged TCR beta genes was amplified from genomic DNA by a multiplex PCR assay. The amplified TCR beta libraries were sequenced on the Illumina HiSeq System as 87-base-pair reads. Under the source paper's analysis protocol: A later analysis tallied roughly 78 million unique TCR beta chains across the approximately 670 repertoires, and some 10 million of those chains were shared by two or more donors. Raw reads were error-corrected and collapsed into unique sequences by a nearest-neighbor algorithm in which closely related sequences were merged to remove PCR and sequencing errors. To assign V, D and J gene segments, CDR3 sequences were aligned to IMGT reference sequences. Each retained sequence needed at least a six-nucleotide match to both a V gene segment and a J gene segment. A rearrangement was called productive if the CDR3 had no stop codons and remained in frame with V and J, and every other rearrangement was called non-productive. CDR3 was defined according to IMGT convention as the region running from the second conserved V-encoded cysteine to the conserved J-encoded phenylalanine. In an earlier analysis of around 640 of the donors, sequences lacking an unambiguous match to a single V gene segment were excluded. In an earlier analysis of approximately 560 of the donors, a V segment was called functional when productive rearrangements were above 56.7%, and segregating when the standard deviation between donors exceeded 5%. A statistical classification framework was developed to diagnose cytomegalovirus status using the catalog of TCR beta chain sequences. A later analysis assigned V and J genes by comparing TCR nucleotide sequences with IMGT/GENE-DB human TR gene sequences. The TCRdist pipeline was used in a later analysis to assign CDR3 sequences and most-parsimonious VDJ recombination scenarios. A later analysis defined each TCR beta chain by its CDR3 amino acid sequence plus V-gene family, and excluded reads lacking a unique V-gene family. To address suspected cross-contamination and a sequencing artifact, a later analysis removed some 620 highly shared, low-generation-probability nucleotide sequences. For each public chain, a later analysis derived a clonal expansion index from normalized ranks of inferred template counts within each repertoire. In a later analysis, generation probabilities were computed using a VDJ recombination model fitted to out-of-frame rearrangements, and the results were checked against IGoR. Hypergeometric tests were used in a later analysis to score TCR-TCR, TCR-HLA and TCR-CMV co-occurrence, with a repertoire-size bias correction applied to the TCR pairs. In a later analysis, false discovery rates were estimated by permuting HLA or CMV assignments 20 times. In a later analysis, co-occurring TCRs were grouped using DBSCAN, with TCRdist sequence similarity added in when clustering inside HLA-allele-positive subsets. Repertoires with fewer than 30,000 or more than 120,000 public chains were left out of co-occurrence clustering, as were five repertoires with anomalous nucleotide sharing. This is the immuneACCESS table as TCRdb keeps it, with only in-frame sequences that have V and J called. A part of the clones is gone; compared with another copy, unresolved V genes explain less than half, and the rest is unexplained. D and trimming were read from the DNA, whereas the V and J calls and clone size are those reported in that table. This sample comprises about 120,000 clones, about 10% of them detected only once. The ten largest clones represent 2.5% to 3.5% of the sample.

The germline V gene (reference sequence) yields LNHDA for CDR1 and SQIVND for CDR2. Cut back by 1 base and 3 bases, the V and J ends lie 7 bases apart. Its CDR3 holds 13 amino acids, cysteine through phenylalanine. Only the CDR3 portion is preserved as DNA: 39 bases, with reading frame beginning at the first base. This TCR derives from a man aged 30-40 years in good health and CMV-seronegative. The sequence joins TRBV19 to TRBJ2-7, with the D gene not confidently named. Specimen: PBMCs. In nucleotide form, the sequence is TGTGCCAGTAGTATAGTTGTCGGCTACGAGCAGTACTTC. The resulting protein is CASSIVVGYEQYF.